Detailed here is one TCR beta chain. As yet, its antigen is unknown. This record comes from a study of T cell repertoires in cytomegalovirus infection. Study information: Public signatures in TCR beta pointed to CMV infection and matching HLA type.

The CDR3 is 17 amino acids. Germline CDR1 and CDR2: SGHTA and FQGNSA. J lost 10 bases, V lost 2 bases, and 16 bases had no gene match. Study-level points and caveats: CMV carriers with the relevant HLA were identified by cumulative public TCR beta family frequency. There were HLA-C-restricted CMV-specific TCR beta clonotypes dominating the ex vivo response.

Using its own MiXCR run on the reads, TCRdb lists one record per CDR3 protein. The sample includes 350,000 to 500,000 distinct CDR3 sequences, roughly 31% seen only once; the top ten take roughly 13%. The chain couples TRBV7-2 to TRBJ2-1; 8 bases match TRBD2. The sequence came from a human donor in good health (CMV status not recorded). Some clones in this sample may be carry-over from other donors' samples. The sequenced material came from PBMCs. The CDR3 bases are TGTGCCAGCAGCTTACAATCAGCGGGGGCGAGGGGCAAGGAGCAGTTCTTC. Its translation is CASSLQSAGARGKEQFF.